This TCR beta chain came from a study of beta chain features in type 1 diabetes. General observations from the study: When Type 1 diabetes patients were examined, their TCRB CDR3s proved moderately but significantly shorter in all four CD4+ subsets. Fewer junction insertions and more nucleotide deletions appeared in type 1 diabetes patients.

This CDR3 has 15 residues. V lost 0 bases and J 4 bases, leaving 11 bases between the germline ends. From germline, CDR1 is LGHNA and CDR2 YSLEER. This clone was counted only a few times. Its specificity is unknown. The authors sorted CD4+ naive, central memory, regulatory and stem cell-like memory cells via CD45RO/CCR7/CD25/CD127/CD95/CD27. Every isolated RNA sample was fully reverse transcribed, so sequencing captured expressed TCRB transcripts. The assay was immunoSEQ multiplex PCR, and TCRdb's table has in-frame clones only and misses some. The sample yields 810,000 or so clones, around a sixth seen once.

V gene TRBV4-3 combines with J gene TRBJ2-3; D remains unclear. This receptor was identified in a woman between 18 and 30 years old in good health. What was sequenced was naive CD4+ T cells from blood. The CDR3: CASSQEPAFADTQYF. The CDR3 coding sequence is TGCGCCAGCAGCCAAGAGCCCGCCTTCGCAGATACGCAGTATTTT.